This T cell receptor beta chain came from a study of blood T cell repertoires in COVID-19. Study background: Researchers got acute and convalescent COVID-19 samples from the United States, Italy and Spain.

Authors' processing steps: Reference gene primer amplification gave nucleated cell count estimates. Profiled with immunoSEQ multiplex PCR; TCRdb holds only in-frame clones, not every one. From that table come the V and J calls and clone size; the DNA was used to work out D and trimming. The sample has approximately 130,000 clones, 85% to 90% seen once. The count of this clone is one. This CDR3 contains 13 residues. V lost 6 bases and J 3 bases, leaving 11 bases between the germline ends. CDR1 and CDR2 (germline): SEHNR, FQNEAQ (reference sequence). The receptor comes from a woman in her forties or fifties with acute or convalescent COVID-19. Material: peripheral blood. This sequence joins TRBV7-9 and TRBJ1-1; D remains ambiguous. The DNA of the CDR3 is TGTGCCAGCAGTCAAACCCAGGACACTGAAGCTTTCTTT. It yields the protein CASSQTQDTEAFF.